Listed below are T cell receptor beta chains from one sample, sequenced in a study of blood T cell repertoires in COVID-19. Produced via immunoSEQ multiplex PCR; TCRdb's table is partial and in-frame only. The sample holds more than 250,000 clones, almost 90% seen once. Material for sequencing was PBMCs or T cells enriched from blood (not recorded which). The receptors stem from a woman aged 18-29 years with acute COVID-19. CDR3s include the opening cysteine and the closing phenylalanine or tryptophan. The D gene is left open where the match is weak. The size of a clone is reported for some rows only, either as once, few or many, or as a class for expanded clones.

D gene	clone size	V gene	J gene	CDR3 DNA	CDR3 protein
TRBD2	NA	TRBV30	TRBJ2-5	TGTGCCTGGAGTGTACTAGCGGGACAAGAGACCCAGTACTTC	CAWSVLAGQETQYF
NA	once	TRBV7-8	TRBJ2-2	TGTGCCAGCAGCTTAGCCTACCCGAACACCGGGGAGCTGTTTTTT	CASSLAYPNTGELFF
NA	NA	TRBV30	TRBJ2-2	TGTGCCTGGAGTGTACGGTTAACCGGGGAGCTGTTTTTT	CAWSVRLTGELFF
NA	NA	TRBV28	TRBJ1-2	TGTGCCAGCAGTACCCGGACGGACTACTATGGCTACACCTTC	CASSTRTDYYGYTF
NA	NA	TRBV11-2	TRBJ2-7	TGTGCCAGCAGCTTCCACTACGAGCAGTACTTC	CASSFHYEQYF
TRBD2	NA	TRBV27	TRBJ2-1	TGTGCCAGCAGTTCCCTAGGACTAGCGGGAGAGCATGAGCAGTTCTTC	CASSSLGLAGEHEQFF
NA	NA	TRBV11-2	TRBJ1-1	TGTGCCAGCAGCTTAAGGGGTCATACTGAAGCTTTCTTT	CASSLRGHTEAFF
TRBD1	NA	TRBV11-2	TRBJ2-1	TGTGCCAGCAGCTGGTACAGGGGGGACAATGAGCAGTTCTTC	CASSWYRGDNEQFF
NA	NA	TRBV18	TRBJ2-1	TGTGCCAGCTCACCACCGGGTTACAGGGAATGGAACAATGAGCAGTTCTTC	CASSPPGYREWNNEQFF
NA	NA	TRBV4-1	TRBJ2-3	TGCGCCAGCAGCCAAGTTAGGGGCAGGGCCCCAGATACGCAGTATTTT	CASSQVRGRAPDTQYF
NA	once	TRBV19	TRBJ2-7	TGTGCCAGTAGTAGTGGGCGGGACGGATACTACGAGCAGTACTTC	CASSSGRDGYYEQYF
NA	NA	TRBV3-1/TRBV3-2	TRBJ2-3	TGTGCCAGCAGCCCTCGTGCGAGTGCGGATACGCAGTATTTT	CASSPRASADTQYF
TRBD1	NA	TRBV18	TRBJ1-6	TGTGCCAGCTCAAAGGACAGGAATAATTCACCCCTCCACTTT	CASSKDRNNSPLHF
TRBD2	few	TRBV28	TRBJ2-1	TGTGCCAACGCCGGCGGGAGGGCAATCATGGTCAATGAGCAGTTCTTC	CANAGGRAIMVNEQFF
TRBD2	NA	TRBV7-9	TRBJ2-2	TGTGCCAGCTTAGCGGGAGGGCCCGGCGGGGAGCTGTTTTTT	CASLAGGPGGELFF
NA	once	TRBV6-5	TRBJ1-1	TGTGCCAGCACGCCCCCCGGTCGGAACACTGAAGCTTTCTTT	CASTPPGRNTEAFF
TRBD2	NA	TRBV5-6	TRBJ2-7	TGTGCCAGCAGTCTACTAGCGGGAGGATACAGTGGCGAGCAGTACTTC	CASSLLAGGYSGEQYF
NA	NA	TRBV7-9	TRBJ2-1	TGTGCCAGCAGCTTAGCGGGAGCCTACAATGAGCAGTTCTTC	CASSLAGAYNEQFF
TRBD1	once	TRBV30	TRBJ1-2	TGTGCCTGTAAACCCGGGACAGCCAGTTCTAACTATGGCTACACCTTC	CACKPGTASSNYGYTF
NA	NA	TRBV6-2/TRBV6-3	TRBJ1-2	TGTGCCAGCAGTTACTCGGTTCCGGGAAACTATGGCTACACCTTC	CASSYSVPGNYGYTF
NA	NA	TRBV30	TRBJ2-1	TGTGCCTGGAGGAAACCGGCGGCTGGGGAGCAGTTCTTC	CAWRKPAAGEQFF
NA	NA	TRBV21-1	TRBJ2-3	TGTGCCAGCGGCCCCTTGACTAGCGCCAACACAGATACGCAGTATTTT	CASGPLTSANTDTQYF
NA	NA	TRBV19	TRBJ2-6	TGTGCCAGTAGCTTATCCTCTGGGGCCAACGTCCTGACTTTC	CASSLSSGANVLTF
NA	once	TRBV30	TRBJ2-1	TGTGCCTGGAGTGCTGTGGGAGGTGAGCAGTTCTTC	CAWSAVGGEQFF
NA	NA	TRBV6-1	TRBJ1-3	TGTGCCAGCAGTGCCCTTGGAAGGGGCCCGGCGGGAAACACCATATATTTT	CASSALGRGPAGNTIYF
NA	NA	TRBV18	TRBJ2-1	TGTGCCAGCTCACCACGCCTAGGTTATGAGCAGTTCTTC	CASSPRLGYEQFF
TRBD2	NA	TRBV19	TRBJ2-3	TGTGCCAGTAGTATAGATCTACTAGCGGGAGGAGGGACGAAGGAAGATACGCAGTATTTT	CASSIDLLAGGGTKEDTQYF
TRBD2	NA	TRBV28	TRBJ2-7	TGTGCCAGCAGTTTACCGGGAGGGCGGGAGTACGAGCAGTACTTC	CASSLPGGREYEQYF
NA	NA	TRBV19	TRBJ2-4	TGTGCCAGTAGTACAGGGCTTATAGCCAAAAACATTCAGTACTTC	CASSTGLIAKNIQYF
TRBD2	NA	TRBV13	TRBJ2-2	TGTGCCAGCAGCTTAAAACGGGAGGGCCTGAACACCGGGGAGCTGTTTTTT	CASSLKREGLNTGELFF
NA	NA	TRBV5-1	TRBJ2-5	TGCGCCAGCAGCTTGGGAGGGTCCCTTAAAGAGACCCAGTACTTC	CASSLGGSLKETQYF
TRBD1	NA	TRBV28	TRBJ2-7	TGTGCCAGCAGACGGACAGGGAGCTACGAGCAGTACTTC	CASRRTGSYEQYF
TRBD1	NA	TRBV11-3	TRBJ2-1	TGTGCCAGCAGCAAAATCGGGACAGGGATGGATGAGCAGTTCTTC	CASSKIGTGMDEQFF
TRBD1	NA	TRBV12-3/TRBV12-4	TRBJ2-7	TGTGCCAGCAGAACAGGGGGAAACGACGAGCAGTACTTC	CASRTGGNDEQYF
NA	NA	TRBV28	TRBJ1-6	TGTGCCAGTCAGGGGTCTAATAATTCACCCCTCCACTTT	CASQGSNNSPLHF
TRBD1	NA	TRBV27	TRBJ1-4	TGTGCCAGCAGGGAGGGACAGTTTAATGAAAAACTGTTTTTT	CASREGQFNEKLFF
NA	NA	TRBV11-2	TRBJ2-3	TGTGCCAGCAGCTTAGGGGCTGATACGCAGTATTTT	CASSLGADTQYF
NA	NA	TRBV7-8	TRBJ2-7	TGTGCCAGCAGCGCCGCGTCGGACACCTGGAAGCAGTACTTC	CASSAASDTWKQYF
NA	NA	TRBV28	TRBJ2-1	TGTGCCAGCAGTTTATACCTAACCAATGAGCAGTTCTTC	CASSLYLTNEQFF
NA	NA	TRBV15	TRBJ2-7	TGTGCCACCAGCAGAGACAGGGGTCGCGAGCAGTACTTC	CATSRDRGREQYF
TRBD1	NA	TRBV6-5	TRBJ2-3	TGTGCCAGCAGAAGGACAGGTAGCACAGATACGCAGTATTTT	CASRRTGSTDTQYF
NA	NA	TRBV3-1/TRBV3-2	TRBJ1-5	TGTGCCAGCAGCCAAGGAGCAGTCCGGAGTCAGCCCCAGCATTTT	CASSQGAVRSQPQHF
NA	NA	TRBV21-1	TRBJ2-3	TGTGCCAGCATCCCCCGGGACAGGCATACAGATACGCAGTATTTT	CASIPRDRHTDTQYF
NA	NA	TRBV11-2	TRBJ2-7	TGTGCCAGCAGCTTAGATCGGCTAGCGATATACGAGCAGTACTTC	CASSLDRLAIYEQYF
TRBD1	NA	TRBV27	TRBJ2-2	TGTGCCAGCAGCCCATGGCAGGGGGCGGGCGGGGAGCTGTTTTTT	CASSPWQGAGGELFF
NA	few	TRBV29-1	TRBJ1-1	TGCAGCGTTTCGACAGTGAACACTGAAGCTTTCTTT	CSVSTVNTEAFF
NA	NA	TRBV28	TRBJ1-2	TGTGCCAGCAGGGAACAGGGTTTTTATGGCTACACCTTC	CASREQGFYGYTF
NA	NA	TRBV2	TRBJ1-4	TGTGCCAGCAGTGAGGTCGGCAGGGGTCGAAAACTGTTTTTT	CASSEVGRGRKLFF
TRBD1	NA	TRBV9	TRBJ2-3	TGTGCCAGCAGCGTCAGACAGGGAGATACGCAGTATTTT	CASSVRQGDTQYF
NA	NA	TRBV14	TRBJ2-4	TGTGCCAGCAGCCAAGATTACGGGATCCTAGCCAAAAACATTCAGTACTTC	CASSQDYGILAKNIQYF
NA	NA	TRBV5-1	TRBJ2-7	TGCGCCAGCAGCTTGGGTCGCGGGTCCGAGCAGTACTTC	CASSLGRGSEQYF
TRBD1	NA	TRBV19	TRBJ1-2	TGTGCCAGTAGTCTCGGGACAGGGAACTATGGCTACACCTTC	CASSLGTGNYGYTF
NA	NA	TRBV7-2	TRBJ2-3	TGTGCCAGCAGCGCCCGTGAGGCTGGCACAGATACGCAGTATTTT	CASSAREAGTDTQYF
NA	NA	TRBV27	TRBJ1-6	TGTGCCAGCATGGGGTTCCGGGGAAAGGATTCACCCCTCCACTTT	CASMGFRGKDSPLHF
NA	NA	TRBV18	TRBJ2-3	TGTGCCACCATGGCGCAGGGCTTCTCAGATACGCAGTATTTT	CATMAQGFSDTQYF